This T cell receptor beta chain was sequenced during a study of neurological immune-mediated disorders. The table lists this clonotype with many counts. A 10-nucleotide random UMI tagged transcripts in template-switch 5'RACE cDNA synthesis. Per sequencing run, 15-18 subjects together gave over 170 million TCR-beta sequences. TCRdb reprocessed the 5' RACE reads with MiXCR, giving one entry per CDR3 protein. The repertoire holds roughly 100,000 distinct CDR3 sequences, with around 3.4% as singletons. A total of 2 million PBMCs stored at -80 degrees C provided the unsorted libraries. Material: PBMCs. This sequence originates from a woman between 18 and 30 years old with multiple sclerosis.

The CDR3 sequence is CASSQDNRGADNYGYTF. The CDR3 nucleotides read TGCGCCAGCAGCCAAGATAATAGGGGGGCGGATAACTATGGCTACACCTTC. The chain couples TRBV4-3 to TRBJ1-2; D is possibly TRBD1 (6 bases). CDR3 length: 17 residues. Germline assignment: CDR1 LGHNA and CDR2 YSLEER. Trimming removed 0 bases at V and 1 base at J, with 15 bases between.